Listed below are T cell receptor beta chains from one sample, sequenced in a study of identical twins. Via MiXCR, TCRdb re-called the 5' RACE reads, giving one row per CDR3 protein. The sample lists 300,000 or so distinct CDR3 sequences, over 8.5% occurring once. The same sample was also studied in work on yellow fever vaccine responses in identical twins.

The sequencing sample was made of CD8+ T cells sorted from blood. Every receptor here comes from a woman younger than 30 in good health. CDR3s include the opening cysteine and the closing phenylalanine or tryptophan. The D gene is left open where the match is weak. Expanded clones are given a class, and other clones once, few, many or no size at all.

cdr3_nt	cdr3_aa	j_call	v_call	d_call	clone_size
TGTGCCAGCAGTTTATCTCGGTTAGCTAGTCTCTACGAGCAGTACTTC	CASSLSRLASLYEQYF	TRBJ2-7	TRBV27	NA	few
TGTGCCAGCAGCCCCCTGGGACACAGCTCCTACAATGAGCAGTTCTTC	CASSPLGHSSYNEQFF	TRBJ2-1	TRBV27	NA	few
TGTGCCAGCAGCTTATGGTTGGGAGAGACCCAGTACTTC	CASSLWLGETQYF	TRBJ2-5	TRBV4-2	NA	NA
TGCAGTGCTAGAGGAACTAGCGGGGTAGCCGAGCAGTACTTC	CSARGTSGVAEQYF	TRBJ2-7	TRBV20-1	TRBD2	many
TGCGCCAGCAGCTGGGACAGCGCAAGCATGAACACTGAAGCTTTCTTT	CASSWDSASMNTEAFF	TRBJ1-1	TRBV5-1	TRBD1	few
TGTGCCAGCATCGACAGGGAAGGAACGCAGTATTTT	CASIDREGTQYF	TRBJ2-3	TRBV2	TRBD1	once
TGTGCCAGCAGCGCTCCGACAGGTCGGGATGAGCAGTTCTTC	CASSAPTGRDEQFF	TRBJ2-1	TRBV9	NA	NA
TGTGCCAGCAGCTTACCCGGGTCCCACCTCGATACGCAGTATTTT	CASSLPGSHLDTQYF	TRBJ2-3	TRBV7-3	NA	few
TGTGCCAGCAGCGTGCTCAGGGGGCAGGATGGCTACACCTTC	CASSVLRGQDGYTF	TRBJ1-2	TRBV9	TRBD1	NA
TGCGCCAGCAGCCAAGATGGGAACCTGCCTTGGGGCACAGATACGCAGTATTTT	CASSQDGNLPWGTDTQYF	TRBJ2-3	TRBV4-1	NA	many
TGCGCCAGCAGCTTGACAGGACCCAATCAGCCCCAGCATTTT	CASSLTGPNQPQHF	TRBJ1-5	TRBV5-1	NA	few
TGCAGTTCCTGGGACCGCCCCATGGCGGTGAGCACAGATACGCAGTATTTT	CSSWDRPMAVSTDTQYF	TRBJ2-3	TRBV20-1	NA	few
TGTGCCAGCAGTTTAAGCCTCACTTCACCCCTCCACTTT	CASSLSLTSPLHF	TRBJ1-6	TRBV12-3/TRBV12-4	NA	few
TGCGCCAGCAGCTTTGCAAGCGGGGGTACCACAGATACGCAGTATTTT	CASSFASGGTTDTQYF	TRBJ2-3	TRBV5-1	TRBD2	few
TGTGCCAGCAGCTTATCGACAAAACCCTACGAGCAGTACTTC	CASSLSTKPYEQYF	TRBJ2-7	TRBV7-9	NA	many
TGTGCCAGCAGCTTAGGACAGCTAATCTATGGCTACACCTTC	CASSLGQLIYGYTF	TRBJ1-2	TRBV7-2	NA	many
TGTGCCAGCAGCCGACTCGGGTCCTACAATGAGCAGTTCTTC	CASSRLGSYNEQFF	TRBJ2-1	TRBV27	NA	NA
TGTGCCACCAGGGGTTGGGACAGGGGTAATACTGAAGCTTTCTTT	CATRGWDRGNTEAFF	TRBJ1-1	TRBV15	TRBD1	few
TGTGCCAGCAGCCCTTTTCCGGGAGAGACCCAGTACTTC	CASSPFPGETQYF	TRBJ2-5	TRBV4-2	NA	NA
TGTGCCAGCAGCTTGAGACGGGACGGAGCCTACGAGCAGTACTTC	CASSLRRDGAYEQYF	TRBJ2-7	TRBV11-2	NA	few
TGTGCCAGCAGTTTATCGGGAGACGGGCACCCCGGGGAGCTGTTTTTT	CASSLSGDGHPGELFF	TRBJ2-2	TRBV27	NA	NA
TGTGCCAGCAGTTTATTGAGAGGGGGCGAGCAGTACTTC	CASSLLRGGEQYF	TRBJ2-7	TRBV28	NA	many
TGTGCCAGCAGTATTAAGCAGGGACAGCGGGGGGACTTCTCCTACGAGCAGTACTTC	CASSIKQGQRGDFSYEQYF	TRBJ2-7	TRBV28	TRBD2	NA
TGTGCCAGCAGCTCCTCGGGGTCGAGCAATCAGCCCCAGCATTTT	CASSSSGSSNQPQHF	TRBJ1-5	TRBV7-9	NA	many
TGTGCCAGCTCACCAGGGACTAGCGGGGGACCGAGTCGCTCCTACGAGCAGTACTTC	CASSPGTSGGPSRSYEQYF	TRBJ2-7	TRBV18	TRBD2	few
TGTGCCAGCAGCTTACCGCAGACCGGCTACGAGCAGTACTTC	CASSLPQTGYEQYF	TRBJ2-7	TRBV7-9	NA	NA
TGCAGCGTGAATACAGACCTGAACACTGAAGCTTTCTTT	CSVNTDLNTEAFF	TRBJ1-1	TRBV29-1	NA	NA
TGCAGTGGCAGGGCCCCTAACTATGGCTACACCTTC	CSGRAPNYGYTF	TRBJ1-2	TRBV20-1	NA	many
TGTGCCAGCAGCGTACAGGGGGCTTACGAGCAGTACTTC	CASSVQGAYEQYF	TRBJ2-7	TRBV7-9	TRBD1	many
TGCAGTGCTAGCAATGAGTGGGGGGCCTACAATGAGCAGTTCTTC	CSASNEWGAYNEQFF	TRBJ2-1	TRBV20-1	NA	many
TGTGCCAGCAGTTTCACAGGGGGAAGCACTGAAGCTTTCTTT	CASSFTGGSTEAFF	TRBJ1-1	TRBV6-5	TRBD1	NA
TGTGCCAGCAGTTTACAGCCACAAGAGACCCAGTACTTC	CASSLQPQETQYF	TRBJ2-5	TRBV12-3/TRBV12-4	NA	NA
TGTGCCAGCAGCGCCCTGACTAGCACTTTT	CASSALTSTF	TRBJ2-3	TRBV9	TRBD2	many
TGTGCCAGCAGCCAGACTAGCAGCTACGAGCAGTACTTC	CASSQTSSYEQYF	TRBJ2-7	TRBV14	TRBD2	many
TGTGCCAGCAGTGAAGCAGGACGGGACAACAGGGTCGAGCAGTACTTC	CASSEAGRDNRVEQYF	TRBJ2-7	TRBV2	NA	NA
TGTGCTAGCAGCTTGGGACCCTTGGACAGGAACCTGAACACCGGGGAGCTGTTTTTT	CASSLGPLDRNLNTGELFF	TRBJ2-2	TRBV7-7	TRBD1	NA
TGTGCCAGCAGGGGGATACGGACAGGGTCCTACGAGCAGTACTTC	CASRGIRTGSYEQYF	TRBJ2-7	TRBV5-5	TRBD1	many
TGTGCCAGCACCCAAACTGATGGACTAGCGGTCTCCTACGAGCAGTACTTC	CASTQTDGLAVSYEQYF	TRBJ2-7	TRBV7-9	TRBD2	few
TGTGCCAGCAGCCCCGGGACAGGGGCTGGGGCCAACGTCCTGACTTTC	CASSPGTGAGANVLTF	TRBJ2-6	TRBV9	TRBD1	NA
TGTGCCAGCAGCTTAGGAAGCCCCAATCAGCCCCAGCATTTT	CASSLGSPNQPQHF	TRBJ1-5	TRBV7-9	NA	many
TGTGCCAGCAGTGAATTGGGACAGTACGAGCAGTACTTC	CASSELGQYEQYF	TRBJ2-7	TRBV25-1	TRBD1	NA
TGTGCCAGCAGCTCCAACGTGTTTGCCCTCCACTTT	CASSSNVFALHF	TRBJ1-6	TRBV7-8	NA	NA
TGTGCCAGCAGCTTAGAGGCTTCCCGGGACGAGCAGTACTTC	CASSLEASRDEQYF	TRBJ2-7	TRBV7-9	NA	few
TGTGCCAGCAGTGAAGTGACGATTTCAGACGGGACCGGGGAGCTGTTTTTT	CASSEVTISDGTGELFF	TRBJ2-2	TRBV2	NA	NA
TGTGCCAGCAACAATCCCGTGTCCGGGACAGGGGCAAATGAGCAGTTCTTC	CASNNPVSGTGANEQFF	TRBJ2-1	TRBV6-1	TRBD1	few
TGCGCCAGCAGCCAAGTACACGATGGAGAGGGGGAGGGCAGCAACGAGCAGTACTTC	CASSQVHDGEGEGSNEQYF	TRBJ2-7	TRBV4-3	NA	many
TGTGCCAGCAGCCCTCCCTTTCCGGGGGAGATTCAGACTAGCACAGATACGCAGTATTTT	CASSPPFPGEIQTSTDTQYF	TRBJ2-3	TRBV11-1	NA	NA
TGTGCCAGCAGCCAGTCAGTATCCTCCTACGAGCAGTACTTC	CASSQSVSSYEQYF	TRBJ2-7	TRBV7-9	NA	few
TGCGCCAGCAGCTTGGAGGCACCCTACGAGCAGTACTTC	CASSLEAPYEQYF	TRBJ2-7	TRBV5-1	NA	few
TGCAGCGTTGATCCCATGCTAGCGGGGGCCTTCAATGAGCAGTTCTTC	CSVDPMLAGAFNEQFF	TRBJ2-1	TRBV29-1	TRBD2	many
TGCAGCGTTGAGAGCAGGGACAGATCCACCGGGGAGCTGTTTTTT	CSVESRDRSTGELFF	TRBJ2-2	TRBV29-1	TRBD1	NA
TGTGCCAGCAGTCCCGGGACAGGGGAGTACAATGAGCAGTTCTTC	CASSPGTGEYNEQFF	TRBJ2-1	TRBV27	TRBD1	many
TGTGCCAGCAGCCAGGATACTGTTGAGCAGTTCTTC	CASSQDTVEQFF	TRBJ2-1	TRBV3-1	NA	few
TGCAGTGCTAGACCCGGACAGGTTACCTACGAGCAGTACTTC	CSARPGQVTYEQYF	TRBJ2-7	TRBV20-1	TRBD1	NA